The subject of this entry is one TCR beta chain. In the original analysis: Amplification from reference gene primers served as the basis for estimated nucleated cell counts. The repertoire was sequenced with immunoSEQ multiplex PCR; TCRdb's copy has only in-frame clones and lacks some. V and J calls and clone size are as listed in that table; D and trimming were resolved from the DNA. Among about 160,000 clones listed, approximately 82% were seen once. The sample comes from a study of blood T cell repertoires in COVID-19. Study in general: COVID-19 samples from acute and convalescent phases originated in the United States, Italy and Spain. The cDNA or gDNA used as material had been derived from T cells, B-cell-depleted T cells, or PBMCs.

Sample: peripheral blood. This TCR was recovered from a woman older than 75 with active or convalescent COVID-19.

The DNA for the CDR3 is TGTGCCACCAGTGATCCAGGACAGGGGGACTCCTACAATGAGCAGTTCTTC. It is translated as CATSDPGQGDSYNEQFF. The rearrangement uses TRBV24-1 and TRBJ2-1; 10 nucleotides match TRBD1. The germline V gene encodes CDR1 KGHDR and CDR2 SFDVKD. CDR3 size: 17 residues. V shed 3 bases and J 0 bases; nucleotides not matched to a gene: 4.